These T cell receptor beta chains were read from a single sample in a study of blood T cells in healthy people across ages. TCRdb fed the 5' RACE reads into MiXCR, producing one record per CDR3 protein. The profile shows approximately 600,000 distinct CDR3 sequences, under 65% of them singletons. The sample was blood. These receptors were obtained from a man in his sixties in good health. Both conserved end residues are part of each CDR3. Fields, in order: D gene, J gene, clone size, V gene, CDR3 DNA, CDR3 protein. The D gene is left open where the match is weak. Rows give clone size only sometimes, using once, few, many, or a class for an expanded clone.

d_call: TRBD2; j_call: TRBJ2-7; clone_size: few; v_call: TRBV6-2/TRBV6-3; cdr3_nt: TGTGCCAGCAGCCGGGGGGGGGACTACGAGCAGTACTTC; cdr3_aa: CASSRGGDYEQYF
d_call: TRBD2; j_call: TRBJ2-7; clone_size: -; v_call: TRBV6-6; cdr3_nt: TGTGCCAGCAGTTACTCCGGACTAGCGGGGAGGGGCGAGCAGTACTTC; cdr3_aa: CASSYSGLAGRGEQYF
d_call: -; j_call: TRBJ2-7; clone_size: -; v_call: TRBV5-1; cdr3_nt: TGCGCCAGCAGTCGAGGGAGCTCCGACGAGCAGTACTTC; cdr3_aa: CASSRGSSDEQYF
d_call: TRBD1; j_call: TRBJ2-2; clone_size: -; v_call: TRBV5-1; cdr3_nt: TGCGCCAGCAGCACCACACGACAGGGTCTGGTCACCGGGGAGCTGTTTTTT; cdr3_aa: CASSTTRQGLVTGELFF
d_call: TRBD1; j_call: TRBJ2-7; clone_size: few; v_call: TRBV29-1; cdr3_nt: TGCAGCGTTACCCAGGGGGCTCAATACGAGCAGTACTTC; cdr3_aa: CSVTQGAQYEQYF
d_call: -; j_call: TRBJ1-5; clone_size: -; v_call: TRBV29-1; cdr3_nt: TGCAGCGTTGTATTGGCAGTTGGCAATCAGCCCCAGCATTTT; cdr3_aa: CSVVLAVGNQPQHF
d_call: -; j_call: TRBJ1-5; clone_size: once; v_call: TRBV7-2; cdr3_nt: TGTGCCAGCAGCACTACCGGGTACAATCAGCCCCAGCATTTT; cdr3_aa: CASSTTGYNQPQHF
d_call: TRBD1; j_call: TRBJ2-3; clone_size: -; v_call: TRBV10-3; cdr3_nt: TGTGCCATCAGTGAACAGGGGTCGTCGGCAGATACGCAGTATTTT; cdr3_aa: CAISEQGSSADTQYF
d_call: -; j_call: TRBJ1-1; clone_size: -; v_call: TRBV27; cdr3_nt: TGTGCCAGCAGTTCGGACACCTTCATGAACACTGAAGCTTTCTTT; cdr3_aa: CASSSDTFMNTEAFF
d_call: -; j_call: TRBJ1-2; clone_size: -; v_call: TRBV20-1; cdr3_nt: TGCAGTGCCCGGCTAGGAGCCAGCTATGGCTACACCTTC; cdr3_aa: CSARLGASYGYTF
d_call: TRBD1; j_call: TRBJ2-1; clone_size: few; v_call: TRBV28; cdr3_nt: TGTGCCAGCACACCCGGGACAGGGGTTGATGAGCAGTTCTTC; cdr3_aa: CASTPGTGVDEQFF
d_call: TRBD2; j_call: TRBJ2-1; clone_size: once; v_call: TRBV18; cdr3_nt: TGTGCCAGCTGCGGGACTAACAACAATGAGCAGTTCTTC; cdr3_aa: CASCGTNNNEQFF